These 15 T cell receptor beta chains share one sample of origin, sequenced in a study of cytomegalovirus exposure and HLA in healthy donors. PCR primers comprised 60 Vbeta and 13 Jbeta primers. Method: immunoSEQ multiplex PCR; TCRdb's copy keeps in-frame clones and lacks some. The repertoire consists of around 150,000 clones, with about 80% occurring once and the leading ten covering roughly 4.4%. Sequencing used PBMCs. These receptors all stem from a man aged 25-40 years in good health and CMV-seronegative.

This chain uses TRBV19 with TRBJ1-1; 7 nucleotides align to TRBD1. This CDR3 contains 16 residues. V shed 2 bases and J 1 base; nucleotides not matched to a gene: 7. Germline CDR1 is LNHDA and CDR2 is SQIVND (reference sequence). Written as DNA, the CDR3 is TGTGCCAGTAGTATAAAGGCAGGGGGAGGGAACACTGAAGCTTTCTTT. It translates to CASSIKAGGGNTEAFF. Based on the CDR3 plus reference TRBV19 and TRBJ1-1, the full variable domain is DGGITQSPKYLFRKEGQNVTLSCEQNLNHDAMYWYRQDPGQGLRLIYYSQIVNDFQKGDIAEGYSVSREKKESFPLTVTSAQKNPTAFYLCASSIKAGGGNTEAFFGQGTRLTVV.

The CDR3 sequence: CASSSPPRNEQFF. The DNA for the CDR3 is TGTGCCAGCAGTTCGCCCCCCCGGAATGAGCAGTTCTTC. The chain employs TRBV28 and TRBJ2-1; D call uncertain. Trimming removed 4 bases at V and 7 bases at J, with 11 bases between. The CDR3 totals 13 residues. CDR1 and CDR2 (germline): MDHEN, SYDVKM.

The CDR3 nucleotides read TGTGCCAGCAGTTACTCTGGGACAGGAGGGACGACCATATATTTT. Protein: CASSYSGTGGTTIYF. The chain uses TRBV6-5 and TRBJ1-3, with 8 nucleotides matching TRBD1. From germline, CDR1 is MNHEY and CDR2 SVGAGI. V trimming: 0 bases; J trimming: 10 bases; junction bases outside the gene matches: 8. CDR3 length: 15 amino acids.

The V call is TRBV7-2, the J call TRBJ1-1, with no clear D. The germline V gene encodes CDR1 SGHTA and CDR2 FQGNSA. The CDR3 is 14 residues long. V shed 1 base and J shed 2 bases, with 8 bases lying between them. The CDR3 is CASSLESVNTEAFF. The CDR3 DNA follows: TGTGCCAGCAGCTTAGAGTCAGTAAACACTGAAGCTTTCTTT. The full variable domain, rest sourced from reference TRBV7-2 and TRBJ1-1, is GAGVSQSPSNKVTEKGKDVELRCDPISGHTALYWYRQSLGQGLEFLIYFQGNSAPDKSGLPSDRFSAERTGGSVSTLTIQRTQQEDSAVYLCASSLESVNTEAFFGQGTRLTVV.

The chain has TRBV5-1 and TRBJ2-5; the match to TRBD2 covers 14 bases. This CDR3 region has 15 residues. V shed 4 bases and J 3 bases; nucleotides not matched to a gene: 2. The germline gives CDR1 SGHRS, CDR2 YFSETQ. The CDR3 bases are TGCGCCAGCAGCCCGGGACTAGCGGGAGAAGAGACCCAGTACTTC. As protein: CASSPGLAGEETQYF.

The chain uses TRBV29-1 and TRBJ2-2; tentative D call: TRBD2 (7 bases). This CDR3 spans 15 amino acids. Trimming left V 1 base short and J 6 bases short, with 15 bases between. Germline V gene data show CDR1 as SQVTM and CDR2 as ANQGSEA. The CDR3 nucleotides read TGCAGCGTTGAAGGGGGGGGCAGGTACGCCGGGGAGCTGTTTTTT. As protein: CSVEGGGRYAGELFF.

V gene TRBV19 combines with J gene TRBJ1-1; TRBD1 matches 7 bases. After removal of 9 bases from V and 1 base from J, the junction contained 2 bases not matched to a gene. The CDR3 sequence is 12 residues long. The V gene's germline CDR1 is LNHDA and CDR2 SQIVND (reference sequence). For the CDR3, the DNA is TGTGCCAGCGGACAGGAGAACACTGAAGCTTTCTTT. Translation gives CASGQENTEAFF.

This clone was counted once. The rearrangement joins TRBV19 to TRBJ2-4; 9 nucleotides line up with TRBD1. V lost 10 bases, J lost 3 bases, and 4 bases stayed unmatched. Germline assignment: CDR1 LNHDA and CDR2 SQIVND (reference sequence). The CDR3 has 13 amino acids. DNA for the CDR3: TGTGCCACCTGGGACAGGGTCAAAAACATTCAGTACTTC. Translating it yields CATWDRVKNIQYF. The entire variable domain, with the rest obtained from reference TRBV19 and TRBJ2-4, is as follows: DGGITQSPKYLFRKEGQNVTLSCEQNLNHDAMYWYRQDPGQGLRLIYYSQIVNDFQKGDIAEGYSVSREKKESFPLTVTSAQKNPTAFYLCATWDRVKNIQYFGAGTRLSVL.

This chain joins TRBV19 and TRBJ2-3; D not resolved. Germline V gene lookup returns CDR1 LNHDA and CDR2 SQIVND (reference sequence). V lost 2 bases, J lost 4 bases, and 4 bases lay in between. The CDR3 has 12 residues. The CDR3 DNA reads as TGTGCCAGTAGTATACCAGCAGATACGCAGTATTTT. Amino acids: CASSIPADTQYF.

V usage is TRBV5-8 and J usage is TRBJ1-5, with TRBD1 as a possible D gene (5 bases). CDR1 is SGHTS, CDR2 YDEGEE, per germline. V was trimmed by 5 bases and J by 6 bases, leaving 18 bases between them. CDR3 size: 15 residues. CDR3 sequence (DNA): TGTGCCAGCAGACGAGGTGGCAGGGTCGGTCAGCCCCAGCATTTT. It specifies CASRRGGRVGQPQHF.

The gene calls are TRBV5-1 and TRBJ2-5, with 10 positions matching TRBD1. TRBJ2-7 explains the end of the DNA better; the J call may be wrong. The CDR3 covers 14 residues. The germline CDR1 and CDR2 sequences are SGHRS and YFSETQ. Written as DNA, the CDR3 is TGCGCCAGCAGCCGAGGACAGGGGGCCTACGAGCAGTACTTC. Residues: CASSRGQGAYEQYF.

The V call is TRBV7-8, the J call TRBJ1-5; 8 positions agree with TRBD1. This CDR3 contains 16 residues. V was clipped by 1 base and J by 6 bases; unmatched bases: 8. Germline-derived CDR1 and CDR2 are SGHVS and FQNEAQ. The CDR3 bases are TGTGCCAGCAGCTTAGTCGCGACAGGGGTTGGTCAGCCCCAGCATTTT. This codes for CASSLVATGVGQPQHF.

For the CDR3, the DNA is TGTGCCACCAGCAGGTCCGGGGATGAAAAACTGTTTTTT. It translates to CATSRSGDEKLFF. V gene TRBV15 combines with J gene TRBJ1-4, with D uncertain. Trimming cost V 3 bases and J 6 bases, with 8 bases left between them. The germline gives CDR1 LNHNV, CDR2 YYDKDF (reference sequence). CDR3 length: 13 residues.

J is TRBJ1-1 and V is TRBV5-1; 7 bases match TRBD1. Trimming removed 4 bases from V and 1 base from J; junction bases left unmatched: 4. Per germline, CDR1 SGHRS and CDR2 YFSETQ. The CDR3 covers 14 residues. The CDR3: CASSKRTGNTEAFF. The CDR3 nucleotides are TGCGCCAGCAGCAAACGGACAGGGAACACTGAAGCTTTCTTT.

About this clone itself: Other DNA sequences from this sample encode an identical CDR3 as well. The chain couples TRBV9 to TRBJ2-3; no clear D. Germline CDR1 is SGDLS and CDR2 is YYNGEE. The CDR3 spans 13 residues. V lost 0 bases and J lost 3, with 5 bases in between. The CDR3 spells CASSVAGTDTQYF. In DNA form, the CDR3 reads TGTGCCAGCAGCGTAGCCGGGACAGATACGCAGTATTTT.